Listed here is a single T cell receptor (beta chain). No antigen is known for it. Random hexamers were used to reverse transcribe an amount of about 0.5 to 1 ug RNA. With immunoSEQ multiplex PCR, TCR beta CDR3 was amplified across 54 Vbeta and 13 Jbeta. In TCRdb, the immunoSEQ multiplex PCR reads were re-called with MiXCR into one record per CDR3 protein. Altogether approximately 180,000 distinct CDR3 sequences are present, roughly 95% being singletons, with the ten largest covering approximately 0.1%. J was trimmed by 0 bases and V by 2 bases; bases with no gene match: 3. This CDR3 is built from 15 residues. The germline gives CDR1 GTSNPN, CDR2 SVGIG (reference sequence). The sample comes from a study of CD8 T cells in Susac syndrome. Study findings and constraints: The study conceded that relatively few individuals underwent its TCR sequencing and HLA analysis.

TCR beta sequencing covered blood CD8+ and CD4+ T cells. TEMRA cells were FACS-enriched, and CD8+ and CD4+ T cells were isolated negatively. Sequencing was done on a sample of CD4+ T cells from PBMCs. This sequence originates from a human donor with multiple sclerosis. The V call is TRBV30, the J call TRBJ2-2; 7 bases map to TRBD1. In DNA form, the CDR3 reads TGTGCCTGGAGTAAGGGGACAGCGAACACCGGGGAGCTGTTTTTT. Its protein product is CAWSKGTANTGELFF.